Listed below are T cell receptor beta chains from one sample, sequenced in a study of blood T cell repertoires in COVID-19. The data were produced by immunoSEQ multiplex PCR, yet TCRdb's version contains in-frame clones alone and is incomplete. This table has 150,000 to 200,000 clones, about 85% appearing once. Sequenced sample: peripheral blood. Receptors originate from a woman older than 75 with acute or convalescent COVID-19. The CDR3 runs from the conserved cysteine through the conserved F or W. A D gene is named only where the DNA matches it firmly. Clone size is stated in some rows and not others, as once, few, many or a class when expanded.

abundance: once; d_gene: NA; v_gene: TRBV5-5; j_gene: TRBJ2-7; CDR3aa: CASSLVRVGDEQYF; CDR3nt: TGTGCCAGCAGCTTGGTCAGGGTCGGTGACGAGCAGTACTTC
abundance: NA; d_gene: NA; v_gene: TRBV5-1; j_gene: TRBJ1-2; CDR3aa: CASSLDRGYTF; CDR3nt: TGCGCCAGCAGCTTGGACAGAGGCTACACCTTC
abundance: NA; d_gene: TRBD2; v_gene: TRBV5-5; j_gene: TRBJ2-3; CDR3aa: CASSPAGYDTQYF; CDR3nt: TGTGCCAGCAGCCCAGCGGGGTACGATACGCAGTATTTT
abundance: once; d_gene: NA; v_gene: TRBV19; j_gene: TRBJ2-5; CDR3aa: CASSHPGETQYF; CDR3nt: TGTGCCAGTAGCCATCCGGGGGAGACCCAGTACTTC
abundance: NA; d_gene: TRBD2; v_gene: TRBV6-6; j_gene: TRBJ2-7; CDR3aa: CASSPKRSGRPDYEQYF; CDR3nt: TGTGCCAGCAGTCCCAAACGTAGCGGGAGGCCGGACTACGAGCAGTACTTC
abundance: once; d_gene: TRBD1; v_gene: TRBV18; j_gene: TRBJ2-2; CDR3aa: CASQRTGEVTGELFF; CDR3nt: TGTGCCAGCCAGAGAACAGGGGAAGTCACCGGGGAGCTGTTTTTT
abundance: few; d_gene: NA; v_gene: TRBV11-3; j_gene: TRBJ2-7; CDR3aa: CASSLTGLEQYF; CDR3nt: TGTGCCAGCAGCTTAACCGGGTTAGAGCAGTACTTC
abundance: NA; d_gene: NA; v_gene: TRBV27; j_gene: TRBJ2-6; CDR3aa: CASSLQGPGANVLTF; CDR3nt: TGTGCCAGCAGTTTACAGGGCCCTGGGGCCAACGTCCTGACTTTC
abundance: NA; d_gene: NA; v_gene: TRBV5-1; j_gene: TRBJ1-3; CDR3aa: CASSLDGRGSTIYF; CDR3nt: TGCGCCAGCAGCTTGGACGGACGGGGAAGCACCATATATTTT
abundance: NA; d_gene: NA; v_gene: TRBV30; j_gene: TRBJ1-2; CDR3aa: CAWSVFDRGYTF; CDR3nt: TGTGCCTGGAGTGTATTCGACAGGGGCTACACCTTC
abundance: NA; d_gene: TRBD1; v_gene: TRBV18; j_gene: TRBJ1-4; CDR3aa: CASSPDGQDYEKLFF; CDR3nt: TGTGCCAGCTCACCAGATGGACAGGATTATGAAAAACTGTTTTTT
abundance: NA; d_gene: TRBD2; v_gene: TRBV5-1; j_gene: TRBJ2-7; CDR3aa: CASSTTSGSYEQYF; CDR3nt: TGCGCCAGCAGCACGACTAGCGGCTCCTACGAGCAGTACTTC
abundance: NA; d_gene: TRBD1; v_gene: TRBV7-8; j_gene: TRBJ2-7; CDR3aa: CASSSTGQGSPSYEQYF; CDR3nt: TGTGCCAGCAGCTCAACCGGACAGGGGTCACCCTCCTACGAGCAGTACTTC
abundance: once; d_gene: TRBD1; v_gene: TRBV7-3; j_gene: TRBJ2-1; CDR3aa: CASSSSGQNNEQFF; CDR3nt: TGTGCCAGCAGCTCTTCGGGACAGAACAATGAGCAGTTCTTC
abundance: NA; d_gene: TRBD1; v_gene: TRBV5-1; j_gene: TRBJ1-1; CDR3aa: CASSRLGQGSRNTEAFF; CDR3nt: TGCGCCAGCAGCAGGCTGGGACAGGGGAGCAGAAACACTGAAGCTTTCTTT
abundance: NA; d_gene: NA; v_gene: TRBV10-3; j_gene: TRBJ1-1; CDR3aa: CAISEADSTNTEAFF; CDR3nt: TGTGCCATCAGTGAGGCGGACAGCACGAACACTGAAGCTTTCTTT
abundance: few; d_gene: NA; v_gene: TRBV18; j_gene: TRBJ1-5; CDR3aa: CASSPGGGGLGNQPQHF; CDR3nt: TGTGCCAGCTCACCAGGGGGCGGGGGTCTCGGCAATCAGCCCCAGCATTTT
abundance: NA; d_gene: TRBD1; v_gene: TRBV15; j_gene: TRBJ1-5; CDR3aa: CATSWGRVGQGDQPQHF; CDR3nt: TGTGCCACCAGTTGGGGAAGAGTGGGACAGGGGGATCAGCCCCAGCATTTT
abundance: once; d_gene: NA; v_gene: TRBV30; j_gene: TRBJ1-5; CDR3aa: CAWSAGENQPQHF; CDR3nt: TGTGCCTGGAGTGCTGGGGAGAATCAGCCCCAGCATTTT
abundance: NA; d_gene: TRBD2; v_gene: TRBV9; j_gene: TRBJ2-7; CDR3aa: CASSVGLAGAVHEQYF; CDR3nt: TGTGCCAGCAGCGTAGGACTGGCGGGAGCAGTCCACGAGCAGTACTTC
abundance: NA; d_gene: NA; v_gene: TRBV2; j_gene: TRBJ2-7; CDR3aa: CASRPTRYEQYF; CDR3nt: TGTGCCAGCAGACCGACTCGCTACGAGCAGTACTTC
abundance: NA; d_gene: TRBD1; v_gene: TRBV5-1; j_gene: TRBJ1-4; CDR3aa: CASSPDRGKGEKLFF; CDR3nt: TGCGCCAGCAGCCCGGACAGGGGGAAAGGTGAAAAACTGTTTTTT
abundance: NA; d_gene: NA; v_gene: TRBV7-2; j_gene: TRBJ1-2; CDR3aa: CASSPLNRDYGYTF; CDR3nt: TGTGCCAGCAGCCCCCTTAATCGGGATTATGGCTACACCTTC
abundance: NA; d_gene: NA; v_gene: TRBV9; j_gene: TRBJ1-2; CDR3aa: CASGPPTGRDGYTF; CDR3nt: TGTGCCAGCGGCCCTCCGACGGGGAGGGATGGCTACACCTTC
abundance: NA; d_gene: NA; v_gene: TRBV7-2; j_gene: TRBJ2-2; CDR3aa: CASSLDLNTGELFF; CDR3nt: TGTGCCAGCAGCTTAGATCTGAACACCGGGGAGCTGTTTTTT
abundance: few; d_gene: NA; v_gene: TRBV9; j_gene: TRBJ2-7; CDR3aa: CASSDPREGGGSYEQYF; CDR3nt: TGTGCCAGCAGCGACCCCCGAGAGGGGGGGGGATCCTACGAGCAGTACTTC
abundance: NA; d_gene: TRBD1; v_gene: TRBV19; j_gene: TRBJ1-5; CDR3aa: CASSIGTIQGRGGNQPQHF; CDR3nt: TGTGCCAGTAGTATAGGGACCATACAGGGGAGAGGTGGCAATCAGCCCCAGCATTTT
abundance: NA; d_gene: NA; v_gene: TRBV5-1; j_gene: TRBJ2-3; CDR3aa: CASSLDSAPMGREIHF; CDR3nt: TGCGCCAGCAGCTTGGACTCCGCTCCGATGGGCAGGGAAATTCATTTT
abundance: NA; d_gene: NA; v_gene: TRBV4-1; j_gene: TRBJ2-5; CDR3aa: CASSHRGTETQYF; CDR3nt: TGCGCCAGCAGCCACAGGGGAACCGAGACCCAGTACTTC
abundance: NA; d_gene: TRBD2; v_gene: TRBV5-1; j_gene: TRBJ2-1; CDR3aa: CASSSGTSGGLEQFF; CDR3nt: TGCGCCAGCAGCTCGGGGACTAGCGGCGGCCTTGAGCAGTTCTTC
abundance: NA; d_gene: TRBD2; v_gene: TRBV18; j_gene: TRBJ2-1; CDR3aa: CASSPGLAGGPGHNEQFF; CDR3nt: TGTGCCAGCTCACCGGGACTAGCGGGGGGGCCTGGGCACAATGAGCAGTTCTTC
abundance: NA; d_gene: NA; v_gene: TRBV27; j_gene: TRBJ1-4; CDR3aa: CASSVTTNEKLFF; CDR3nt: TGTGCCAGCAGTGTTACAACTAATGAAAAACTGTTTTTT
abundance: NA; d_gene: NA; v_gene: TRBV7-8; j_gene: TRBJ2-1; CDR3aa: CASSPAGYNEQFF; CDR3nt: TGTGCCAGCAGCCCCGCCGGTTACAATGAGCAGTTCTTC
abundance: NA; d_gene: TRBD1; v_gene: TRBV19; j_gene: TRBJ2-7; CDR3aa: CASSWGQGPYEQYF; CDR3nt: TGTGCCAGTAGTTGGGGACAGGGGCCCTACGAGCAGTACTTC
abundance: NA; d_gene: NA; v_gene: TRBV19; j_gene: TRBJ1-5; CDR3aa: CASQQGRDQPQHF; CDR3nt: TGTGCCAGTCAGCAGGGGCGCGATCAGCCCCAGCATTTT